The 23 T cell receptor beta chains given below trace back to one sample, sequenced in a study of cytomegalovirus exposure and HLA in healthy donors. Vbeta (60) and Jbeta (13) primers were used in the PCR. Assay used: immunoSEQ multiplex PCR; TCRdb lists only in-frame clones, some missing. The sample comprises approximately 160,000 clones, more than 65% of which are singletons, and around 5.4% rests with the top ten. Specimen: PBMCs. These receptors originate from a young man in good health and CMV-seropositive.

The V and J genes are TRBV28 and TRBJ1-1; D unclear. CDR1 is MDHEN and CDR2 is SYDVKM in the germline V gene. V shed 11 bases and J shed 2 bases, with 12 bases lying between them. The CDR3 covers 12 residues. In DNA form, the CDR3 reads TGTGCCGGAAAGACAACAAACACTGAAGCTTTCTTT. Amino acid sequence: CAGKTTNTEAFF.

V is TRBV4-3 and J is TRBJ2-1, with a possible D match to TRBD2 (5 bases). Germline V lookup: CDR1 LGHNA, CDR2 YSLEER. This CDR3 is 16 amino acids long. The germline V and J ends were trimmed by 0 bases and 0 bases, with 9 bases remaining between them. CDR3 residues: CASSQEEGSSYNEQFF. CDR3 coding DNA: TGCGCCAGCAGCCAAGAAGAGGGTAGCTCCTACAATGAGCAGTTCTTC.

The chain combines TRBV28 with TRBJ2-5, with TRBD2 matching over 9 bases. The CDR3 extends over 15 amino acids. CDR1 and CDR2 from the germline V gene are MDHEN and SYDVKM. With V trimmed by 3 bases and J by 0 bases, 2 bases remained unmatched. The CDR3 reads CASSFSGGYQETQYF. CDR3 nucleotides: TGTGCCAGCAGTTTCAGCGGGGGGTACCAAGAGACCCAGTACTTC. The full variable domain, rest sourced from reference TRBV28 and TRBJ2-5, is DVKVTQSSRYLVKRTGEKVFLECVQDMDHENMFWYRQDPGLGLRLIYFSYDVKMKEKGDIPEGYSVSREKKERFSLILESASTNQTSMYLCASSFSGGYQETQYFGPGTRLLVL.

This chain uses TRBV2 with TRBJ2-3; the match to TRBD2 covers 8 bases. Looked up from germline, CDR1 is SNHLY and CDR2 is FYNNEI. The CDR3 spans 16 residues. J gave up 5 bases and V 7 bases, and 14 bases lay outside the gene matches. The CDR3 DNA reads as TGTGCCAGCATTTTAGTAGCGGGGCGAGTCGGAGATACGCAGTATTTT. Protein: CASILVAGRVGDTQYF. Combining the CDR3 with reference TRBV2 and TRBJ2-3 gives the whole variable domain EPEVTQTPSHQVTQMGQEVILRCVPISNHLYFYWYRQILGQKVEFLVSFYNNEISEKSEIFDDQFSVERPDGSNFTLKIRSTKLEDSAMYFCASILVAGRVGDTQYFGPGTRLTVL.

V gene TRBV5-1 combines with J gene TRBJ1-2; 7 positions agree with TRBD1. The CDR3 totals 16 residues. Trimming removed 4 bases from V and 4 bases from J; junction bases left unmatched: 13. CDR1 is SGHRS and CDR2 is YFSETQ in the germline V gene. CDR3 DNA sequence: TGCGCCAGCAGCCCCTCAATAGGGACAGCACTCTATGGCTACACCTTC. Its translation is CASSPSIGTALYGYTF.

The sample holds a few counts of this clone. The chain combines TRBV2 with TRBJ1-1, with 9 bases aligning to TRBD1. The germline CDR1 and CDR2 sequences are SNHLY and FYNNEI. The CDR3 is made up of 12 amino acids. Losses at the gene ends were 6 bases for V and 7 bases for J; bases not matched to a gene: 3. CDR3 nucleotide sequence: TGTGCCAGCAGCTGGGACAGGGTTGAAGCTTTCTTT. Protein: CASSWDRVEAFF.

V usage is TRBV19 and J usage is TRBJ2-3; 12 bases are shared with TRBD2. V lost 5 bases, J lost 5 bases, and 11 bases stayed unmatched. CDR1 and CDR2 (germline): LNHDA, SQIVND (reference sequence). The CDR3 is 17 amino acids. DNA for the CDR3: TGTGCCAGTAGTCCTGGGGAATCTAGCGGGAGGGGAGATACGCAGTATTTT. Its protein is CASSPGESSGRGDTQYF. Full variable domain (outside the CDR3, taken from reference TRBV19 and TRBJ2-3): DGGITQSPKYLFRKEGQNVTLSCEQNLNHDAMYWYRQDPGQGLRLIYYSQIVNDFQKGDIAEGYSVSREKKESFPLTVTSAQKNPTAFYLCASSPGESSGRGDTQYFGPGTRLTVL.

The V gene is TRBV9, the J gene TRBJ2-6; 10 bases fit TRBD1. The CDR3 is 19 amino acids. J gave up 0 bases and V 0 bases, and 6 bases lay outside the gene matches. Germline CDR1 and CDR2: SGDLS and YYNGEE. CDR3 protein: CASSVVRTGGPSGANVLTF. In DNA, the CDR3 is TGTGCCAGCAGCGTAGTCAGGACAGGGGGACCCTCTGGGGCCAACGTCCTGACTTTC.

The chain carries TRBV4-2 and TRBJ1-3; TRBD1 might be the D (5 bases). The CDR3 extends over 14 amino acids. Trimming removed 6 bases from V and 0 bases from J, with 9 bases in between. Germline assignment: CDR1 LGHNA and CDR2 YNFKEQ. CDR3 nucleotides: TGTGCCAGCAGTACACAGGTCTCTGGAAACACCATATATTTT. It yields the protein CASSTQVSGNTIYF.

The CDR3 coding sequence is TGTGCCAGCTCACCACGGACTAGTGGCGGGGAGCTGTTTTTT. This translates into CASSPRTSGGELFF. The V call is TRBV18, the J call TRBJ2-2; 7 nucleotides match TRBD2. The V and J ends lost 1 base and 7 bases, in that order; junction bases with no gene match: 3. Germline V gives CDR1 KGHSH, CDR2 LQKENI. CDR3 length: 14 residues.

The V call is TRBV30, the J call TRBJ2-7, with D possibly being TRBD1 or TRBD2 (10 bases each). There are 19 residues in the CDR3. CDR1 is GTSNPN, CDR2 SVGIG, per germline (reference sequence). The V gene lost 0 bases and the J gene lost 9 bases, with 33 bases spanning the gap. In DNA, the CDR3 is TGTGCCTGGAGTGTTCACCGGGACAGGGGCTTTAGCGGGAGGTCTGTGCAGTACTTC. This translates into CAWSVHRDRGFSGRSVQYF.

This clone has just a few counts. V and J are TRBV28 and TRBJ1-4; no reliable D call. The CDR3 loop spans 12 amino acids. Per the germline V gene, CDR1 is MDHEN and CDR2 is SYDVKM. The V gene lost 8 bases and the J gene lost 4 bases, with 8 bases spanning the gap. The CDR3 nucleotides read TGTGCCAGCCGGGCGGGTAATGAAAAACTGTTTTTT. Translation gives CASRAGNEKLFF.

The V call is TRBV19, the J call TRBJ2-7; a weak D match, TRBD1 (5 bases). Trimming took off 5 bases at V and 2 bases at J, with 10 bases between the two ends. Germline loops: CDR1 LNHDA, CDR2 SQIVND (reference sequence). The CDR3 length is 13 residues. The CDR3 bases are TGTGCCAGTAGTCCGACAGAGACCTACGAGCAGTACTTC. It specifies CASSPTETYEQYF.

The chain recombines TRBV5-6 with TRBJ1-6; 10 bases are a match to TRBD1. V shed 4 bases and J 11 bases; nucleotides not matched to a gene: 15. Looked up from germline, CDR1 is SGHDT and CDR2 is YYEEEE. The length of the CDR3 is 17 residues. Here the CDR3 reads CASSERDRGMSNPPLHF. Here the CDR3 DNA reads TGTGCCAGCAGCGAACGGGACAGGGGAATGAGCAATCCACCCCTCCACTTT.

V usage is TRBV28 and J usage is TRBJ2-7; a possible D gene is TRBD2 (5 bases). Germline CDR1 MDHEN, CDR2 SYDVKM. The CDR3 runs to 14 residues. Trimming left V 3 bases short and J 0 bases short, with 9 bases between. For the CDR3, the DNA is TGTGCCAGCAGTTTTGGTGGGAGCTCCTACGAGCAGTACTTC. It specifies CASSFGGSSYEQYF.

The V and J genes are TRBV6-5 and TRBJ1-5; possibly TRBD1 for D (5 bases). The CDR3 covers 14 residues. V lost 4 bases and J lost 4, with 11 bases in between. CDR1 and CDR2 (germline): MNHEY, SVGAGI. The DNA for the CDR3 is TGTGCCAGCAGTTCCAGACAGTCGAATCAGCCCCAGCATTTT. Its translation is CASSSRQSNQPQHF.

The chain carries TRBV28 and TRBJ1-2, with 7 bases that match TRBD1. The CDR3 has 12 amino acids. Germline CDR1 MDHEN, CDR2 SYDVKM. V lost 10 bases to trimming and J lost 8 bases; unmatched junction nucleotides: 10. The CDR3, as DNA: TGTGCCACGGGGGAAAGGGGGCGAGGCTACACCTTC. Translation gives CATGERGRGYTF.

The chain recombines TRBV5-1 with TRBJ2-6; D call uncertain. The ends were cut back, 0 bases at V and 0 bases at J, with 10 bases in the middle. The length of the CDR3 is 17 residues. The germline CDR1 and CDR2 sequences are SGHRS and YFSETQ. The CDR3 bases are TGCGCCAGCAGCTTGGCAGGCACGCGCTCTGGGGCCAACGTCCTGACTTTC. Amino acids: CASSLAGTRSGANVLTF.

The chain joins TRBV10-1 to TRBJ2-3; tentative D call: TRBD1 (6 bases). CDR3 length: 15 residues. Germline values: CDR1 WNHNN, CDR2 SYGVQD (reference sequence). V lost 1 base and J 1 base, leaving 9 bases between the germline ends. In DNA form, the CDR3 reads TGCGCCAGCAGTGAGTTGGCAGGGGGCACAGATACGCAGTATTTT. It translates to CASSELAGGTDTQYF.

The rearrangement joins TRBV9 to TRBJ1-1; D perhaps matches TRBD1 (6 bases). There are 16 residues in the CDR3. CDR1 is SGDLS and CDR2 is YYNGEE in the germline V gene. V lost 3 bases to trimming and J lost 4 bases, with 19 bases between them. CDR3 nucleotides: TGTGCCAGCAGCGCACAATCCAGAATAGGGGGCACTGAAGCTTTCTTT. Residues: CASSAQSRIGGTEAFF.

A remark on this clone: An end of the junction differs from the germline gene, which may be a read error. In the same sample, other DNA sequences code for this CDR3. This chain links TRBV5-6 with TRBJ1-1; TRBD1 might be the D (5 bases). The CDR3 contains 15 residues. Per germline, CDR1 SGHDT and CDR2 YYEEEE. The DNA of the CDR3 is TGTGCCAGCAGCCACCTGACAGATATGAACACCGAAGCTTTCTTT. The encoded protein is CASSHLTDMNTEAFF. The complete variable domain, with remaining parts taken from reference TRBV5-6 and TRBJ1-1, reads DAGVTQSPTHLIKTRGQQVTLRCSPKSGHDTVSWYQQALGQGPQFIFQYYEEEERQRGNFPDRFSGHQFPNYSSELNVNALLLGDSALYLCASSHLTDMNTEAFFGQGTRLTVV.

The chain joins TRBV5-6 to TRBJ2-2; 12 positions match TRBD1. J lost 6 bases, V lost 1 base, and 4 bases had no gene match. The CDR3 covers 16 residues. Looked up from germline, CDR1 is SGHDT and CDR2 is YYEEEE. CDR3 loop: CASSLTGQGASGELFF. Written as DNA, the CDR3 is TGTGCCAGCAGCTTGACGGGACAGGGGGCCTCCGGGGAGCTGTTTTTT. The full variable domain, rest sourced from reference TRBV5-6 and TRBJ2-2, is DAGVTQSPTHLIKTRGQQVTLRCSPKSGHDTVSWYQQALGQGPQFIFQYYEEEERQRGNFPDRFSGHQFPNYSSELNVNALLLGDSALYLCASSLTGQGASGELFFGEGSRLTVL.

The chain links TRBV30 to TRBJ2-5; 8 nucleotides align to TRBD1. The CDR3 extends over 11 amino acids. J was trimmed by 5 bases and V by 7 bases; bases with no gene match: 3. Germline CDR1 is GTSNPN and CDR2 is SVGIG (reference sequence). The CDR3, as DNA: TGTGCCTACACAGGGGGGGAGACCCAGTACTTC. Its protein product is CAYTGGETQYF.